This T cell receptor (beta chain) came from a study of cytomegalovirus exposure and HLA in healthy donors (dated by TCRdb to the late 2010s). For the wider study: An earlier analysis of about 560 of the donors reported 276 Gb of sequence data and 117 million unique TCR beta sequences obtained from around 190 million T cells. Roughly 300 gigabases of sequencing data and roughly 81 million unique TCR sequences made up an early release that covered over 550 HLA-typed donors. Of the approximately 400 genotyped donors, over 70% fell in the genetic ancestry cluster associated with self-reported Caucasian donors. The aim of the study was to test whether cataloging public T cell receptors could identify signatures of past pathogen exposure. Using immunosequencing, the study profiled T cell repertoires from 666 subjects and related those repertoires to cytomegalovirus serostatus. In addition to the first cohort of 666 subjects, a separate validation cohort of 130 or so different subjects was used. The study combined high-throughput TCR immunosequencing, statistical association of individual TCRs with disease status, and machine learning to predict cytomegalovirus infection status. In a later analysis, previously published TCR beta repertoires from 666 donors were re-analyzed and high-resolution HLA genotyping was added so that TCR occurrence patterns could be studied. The later analysis used no new phenotypic data to find candidate immune exposures, relying instead on TCR beta sequences and their occurrence across donors. An earlier analysis of some 500 of the donors applied high-throughput TCR beta sequencing to assess whether each TCR beta V gene segment acted as functional or pseudogenic. Donor age, sex, ethnicity and CMV serostatus were compiled alongside the repertoire data. A later genetic analysis took genome-wide SNP genotypes for about 65% of the 666 donors and used that subset as a discovery cohort. All discovery cohort repertoires had been generated on a single sequencing platform. HLA typing covered class I and class II loci at four-digit resolution. Typing coverage varied by locus: roughly 620-630 donors for A, B, C, DRB1 and DQB1; some 520 for DQA1; around 610 for DPA1; 450 to 480 for DPB1. A handful of DR-DQ haplotypes were treated as single units for association and clustering because of strong linkage in the cohort. Among around 400 genotyped donors of the cohort, an average of around 250,000 unique TCR beta nucleotide sequences was sequenced per donor, of which roughly 17% were non-productive. The investigation overall reported the following: The study gave a list of roughly 150 TCR beta chains associated with cytomegalovirus. Assigning TCR associations to individual alleles was difficult when HLA alleles, especially DR and DQ, strongly co-occurred. Roughly uniform sequencing depth across donors was assumed in presence/absence analyses, although this assumption may not hold. Some IMGT-functional V segments, including TRBV6-2 and TRBV6-3, could not be told apart with the 87-base-pair reads, so those segments were excluded. The only immune exposure information available for the cohort was CMV serostatus. In a later analysis, HLA-associated TCR beta chains showed more clonal expansion and lower generation probabilities than non-associated chains that were equally common. The cohort was sequenced for TCR beta chains only, and without alpha or paired-chain data the features that could be detected were limited. Most TCR sequences were observed very rarely across donors, whereas some public TCRs were present in many individuals. Three of the identified cytomegalovirus-associated TCR beta chains were confirmed in vitro to be specific for cytomegalovirus antigens. In a later analysis, several top co-occurrence clusters were reported to appear linked to parvovirus B19, influenza, CMV and Epstein-Barr virus. Because HLA typing was unavailable for some donors at each locus, only the typed subset was used in association tests. A later analysis associated some 17,000 TCR beta sequences with specific HLA alleles at a false discovery rate of 0.05. Linkage disequilibrium might explain the correlated functional status among segregating V segments, but an unknown experimental factor could not be excluded. The authors suggested that the approach could potentially be extended to other disease states and immunological phenotypes. According to a later analysis, TCR association rates differed among HLA loci, with DRB1 alleles showing the most associated TCRs and HLA-C alleles showing the fewest. The earlier analysis of about 600 of the donors excluded 15 to 20 rarely observed V segments, including chromosome 9 orphons, because counts were too low. A later genetic analysis reported fewer N-insertions in productive TCRs among donors in an Asian-associated ancestry cluster than the approximately 700-donor mean. A further reported finding was that TCR beta sequences accurately predicted the HLA-A and HLA-B alleles for most subjects in the first cohort. Broadly in line with IMGT annotations, most TCR beta V segments showed up in productive rearrangements about 87% or about 30% of the time in an earlier analysis of approximately 600 of the donors. An association between a missense DCLRE1C variant and V-gene and J-gene trimming of TCR beta chains was found in a later genetic analysis and replicated in an independent cohort. In a later analysis, most CMV-associated TCR beta chains were found to appear HLA-restricted, with HLA associations seemingly driven largely by CMV exposure. A cluster of highly shared sequence variants was judged likely to be a technical artifact of the sequencing pipeline. In both the original and validation cohorts, the classifier was reported to diagnose cytomegalovirus status with high specificity and sensitivity.

The cohort was made up of 650 to 700 healthy bone marrow donors. At the time of sampling, every cohort member was nominally healthy, though immune exposures that went unrecorded were likely present. The donor tested CMV seronegative and was one of the 352 seronegative cohort members. Each donor provided a peripheral blood sample, and peripheral blood mononuclear cells were used for TCR beta sequencing. Genomic DNA extraction from the blood cell samples was performed with the Qiagen DNeasy Blood Extraction Kit. Libraries came from the immunoSEQ multiplex PCR assay. A mixture of 60 forward primers for TCR Vbeta segments and 13 reverse primers for TCR Jbeta segments was used in the multiplex PCR. A multiplex PCR assay on genomic DNA amplified the CDR3 region of rearranged TCR beta genes. Amplified TCR beta libraries were sequenced as 87-base-pair reads on the Illumina HiSeq System. In the original analysis: Across the roughly 670 repertoires, a later analysis counted some 81 million unique TCR beta chains, 9.5 million to 12 million of which were shared by at least two donors. To remove PCR and sequencing errors, raw reads were error-corrected and collapsed into unique sequences using a nearest-neighbor algorithm that merged closely related sequences. V, D and J gene segments were assigned by aligning CDR3 sequences to IMGT reference sequences. For a sequence to be retained, at least a six-nucleotide match to both a V gene segment and a J gene segment was required. A rearrangement was called productive if the CDR3 had no stop codons and remained in frame with V and J, and every other rearrangement was called non-productive. CDR3 was defined by IMGT convention, running from the second conserved V-encoded cysteine to the conserved J-encoded phenylalanine. Sequences without an unambiguous match to a single V gene segment were excluded from the earlier analysis of approximately 560 of the donors. In an earlier analysis of 450 to 700 of the donors, V segments were called functional above 56.7% productive rearrangements and were called segregating when the between-donor standard deviation exceeded 5%. A statistical classification framework was built to diagnose cytomegalovirus status from the catalog of TCR beta chain sequences. In a later analysis, TCR nucleotide sequences were compared against IMGT/GENE-DB human TR gene sequences so that V and J genes could be assigned. The TCRdist pipeline was used in a later analysis to assign CDR3 sequences and most-parsimonious VDJ recombination scenarios. In a later analysis, each TCR beta chain was defined by its CDR3 amino acid sequence together with its V-gene family, and reads lacking a unique V-gene family were excluded. As a way to deal with suspected cross-contamination and a sequencing artifact, a later analysis dropped hundreds of nucleotide sequences that were highly shared and had low generation probability. For each public chain, a later analysis derived a clonal expansion index from normalized ranks of inferred template counts within each repertoire. A later analysis computed generation probabilities with a VDJ recombination model fitted to out-of-frame rearrangements, and checked the results against IGoR. In a later analysis, hypergeometric tests were used to score TCR-TCR, TCR-HLA and TCR-CMV co-occurrence, with a repertoire-size bias correction applied to TCR pairs. A later analysis estimated false discovery rates by permuting HLA or CMV assignments 20 times. In a later analysis, co-occurring TCRs were grouped using DBSCAN, and TCRdist sequence similarity was added for clustering within HLA-allele-positive subsets. Repertoires with fewer than 30,000 or more than 120,000 public chains were left out of co-occurrence clustering, as were about five repertoires with anomalous nucleotide sharing. TCRdb carries this immuneACCESS record with in-frame sequences only. Its versions omit some clonotypes, under half of them owing to an unresolved V gene in the studies checked, with the rest unexplained. That table furnishes V, J and clone size, whereas the DNA furnished D and trimming. Within this sample are under 150,000 clones, with just under 80% of them counted one time only. Together, the top ten hold around 2% of the sample.

From cysteine to phenylalanine, the CDR3 is 14 amino acids long. This entry keeps only the CDR3 DNA: 42 bases, framed from base 1. CDR1 MNHEY and CDR2 SVGAGI are derived from the germline V gene. From V the trimming removes 2 bases and from J it removes 7 bases, while the gene matches leave 7 bases of the junction unaccounted for. The table lists this clone with a few counts. Its recognized antigen is unknown. No base-level quality is on record; no much larger clone is a single base apart. The sample consisted of PBMCs. In this chain, TRBV6-5 is recombined with TRBJ2-7, with TRBD1 identical over 8 junction bases. The clonotype comes from a woman in her 40s in good health and CMV-seronegative. The nucleotide sequence reads as follows: TGTGCCAGCAGTTACCACGGGACAGGCGGAGAGCAGTACTTC. This gives the protein CASSYHGTGGEQYF.